The present TCR beta chain was sequenced within a study of cytomegalovirus exposure and HLA in healthy donors. Study information: Some 85 million unique TCRs, all from HLA-typed donors, were included in an early release of the data.

The PCR contained 60 Vbeta and 13 Jbeta primers. TCRdb's copy holds only in-frame clones and misses some; the assay was immunoSEQ multiplex PCR. This sample's table has approximately 47,000 clones. Whole-study findings and limits: TCR beta V segments were, for the most part, productive about 87% or about 30% of the time in an earlier analysis.

Trimming shortened V by 5 bases and J by 3 bases, and 19 bases separated the two germline ends. CDR3 length: 15 amino acids. Looked up from germline, CDR1 is SQVTM and CDR2 is ANQGSEA. Concerning this clone itself: The antigen is undetermined.

This TCR derives from a male donor in good health and CMV-seronegative. Sequenced sample: PBMCs. This chain uses TRBV29-1 with TRBJ1-1; no clear D. As DNA, the CDR3 is TGCAGCGTTTCTAAAGGCGGGCGGAGGGACACTGAAGCTTTCTTT. Amino acid sequence: CSVSKGGRRDTEAFF.